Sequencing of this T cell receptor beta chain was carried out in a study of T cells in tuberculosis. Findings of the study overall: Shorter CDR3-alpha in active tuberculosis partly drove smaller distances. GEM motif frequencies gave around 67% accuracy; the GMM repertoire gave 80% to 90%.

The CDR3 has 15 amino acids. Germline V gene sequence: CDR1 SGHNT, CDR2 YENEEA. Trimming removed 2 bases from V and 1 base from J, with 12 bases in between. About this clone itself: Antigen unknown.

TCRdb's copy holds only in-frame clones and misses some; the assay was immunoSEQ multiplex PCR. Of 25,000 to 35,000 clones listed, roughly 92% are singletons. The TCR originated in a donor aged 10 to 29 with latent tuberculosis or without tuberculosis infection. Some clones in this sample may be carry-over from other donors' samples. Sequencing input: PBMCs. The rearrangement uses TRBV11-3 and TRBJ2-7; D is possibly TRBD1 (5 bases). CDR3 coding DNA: TGTGCCAGCAGCTTATCACCAGGGCCTTCCTACGAGCAGTACTTC. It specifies CASSLSPGPSYEQYF.